This entry lists 8 T cell receptor beta chains sequenced from one sample in a study of blood T cell repertoires in COVID-19. Assay used: immunoSEQ multiplex PCR; TCRdb lists only in-frame clones, some missing. The sample records some 80,000 clones, more than 65% being singletons. Sequencing was done on a sample of peripheral blood. Receptor source: an older man with acute or convalescent COVID-19.

The J gene is TRBJ2-7, the V gene TRBV9; maybe TRBD1 (6 bases). The V gene lost 4 bases and the J gene lost 5 bases, with 19 bases spanning the gap. The CDR3 is 15 amino acids. Germline lookup yields CDR1 SGDLS and CDR2 YYNGEE. The DNA of the CDR3 is TGTGCCAGCAGCCTCAATCAGGGGACGGGAAACGAGCAGTACTTC. This codes for CASSLNQGTGNEQYF.

This rearrangement joins TRBV5-5 to TRBJ1-4, with D hard to call. Germline CDR1 and CDR2: SGHKS and YYEKEE (reference sequence). The germline V and J ends were trimmed by 1 base and 4 bases, with 5 bases remaining between them. The CDR3 loop spans 13 amino acids. The CDR3 nucleotides read TGTGCCAGCAGCTTGATCCTTAATGAAAAACTGTTTTTT. This translates into CASSLILNEKLFF.

The chain carries TRBV18 and TRBJ1-5; 9 nucleotides match TRBD1. The CDR3 has 15 residues. V shed 2 bases and J 4 bases; nucleotides not matched to a gene: 3. Germline assignment: CDR1 KGHSH and CDR2 LQKENI. For the CDR3, the DNA is TGTGCCAGCTCACCAATGGGACAGGGTAATCAGCCCCAGCATTTT. As protein: CASSPMGQGNQPQHF.

The chain has TRBV5-5 and TRBJ2-5; 13 bases are a match to TRBD2. Per the germline V gene, CDR1 is SGHKS and CDR2 is YYEKEE (reference sequence). The CDR3 contains 16 residues. Trimming removed 5 bases from V and 5 bases from J; junction bases left unmatched: 9. The CDR3 DNA sequence: TGTGCCAGCAGAAAAACTAGCGGGGGGGCCTCGGAGACCCAGTACTTC. Its protein product is CASRKTSGGASETQYF.

The chain is built from TRBV24-1 and TRBJ2-1, with D perhaps TRBD2 (5 bases). With 4 bases removed from V and 4 bases from J, the gap between germline ends came to 19 bases. This CDR3 has 17 residues. In germline, CDR1 is KGHDR, CDR2 SFDVKD. Here the CDR3 DNA reads TGTGCCACCAGTGACCATACCACTAGGATAAATTACAATGAGCAGTTCTTC. Protein product: CATSDHTTRINYNEQFF.

The rearrangement links TRBV19 to TRBJ1-3; D unresolved. Trimming shortened V by 5 bases and J by 0 bases, and 11 bases separated the two germline ends. The germline CDR1 and CDR2 sequences are LNHDA and SQIVND (reference sequence). There are 15 residues in the CDR3. Here the CDR3 DNA reads TGTGCCAGTAGTGAACAGTCCTTCTCTGGAAACACCATATATTTT. As protein: CASSEQSFSGNTIYF.

The chain has TRBV28 and TRBJ2-7, with 8 bases matching TRBD2. This CDR3 is built from 16 residues. After removal of 5 bases from V and 6 bases from J, the junction contained 15 bases not matched to a gene. Germline CDR1 MDHEN, CDR2 SYDVKM. The CDR3 here is CASSPAGETAGGEQYF. CDR3 coding DNA: TGTGCCAGCAGTCCCGCCGGGGAGACCGCGGGGGGCGAGCAGTACTTC.

The chain's CDR3 is CASSSTTGGLTDTQYF. CDR3 bases: TGTGCCAGCAGCTCGACGACAGGGGGGCTCACAGATACGCAGTATTTT. The chain uses TRBV13 and TRBJ2-3; TRBD1 agrees at 9 bases. Losses at the gene ends were 4 bases for V and 2 bases for J; bases not matched to a gene: 7. Germline CDR1 PRHDT, CDR2 FYEKMQ (reference sequence). CDR3 length: 16 amino acids.